Sequencing of this TCR beta chain was carried out in a study of cytomegalovirus exposure and HLA in healthy donors. Findings and caveats of the study: The listing of 150 or so TCR beta chains classed them as cytomegalovirus-associated.

V was clipped by 7 bases and J by 1 base, with 13 bases between them. Germline V gene sequence: CDR1 SEHNR, CDR2 FQNEAQ (reference sequence). The CDR3 length is 14 residues. About this clone: The antigen remains undetermined.

The study ran its PCR with 60 Vbeta and 13 Jbeta primers. Data came from immunoSEQ multiplex PCR; TCRdb stores just in-frame clones and leaves some out. Here the sample spans some 99,000 clones, less than 70% being singletons. As for the donors, each was a healthy bone marrow donor. The source is a woman in her 70s in good health and CMV-seropositive. The specimen was PBMCs. The gene calls are TRBV7-9 and TRBJ1-1, with D possibly matching TRBD1 (6 bases). The CDR3 protein is CASTDKTGNTEAFF. The CDR3 DNA reads TGTGCCAGCACCGACAAGACAGGGAACACTGAAGCTTTCTTT.